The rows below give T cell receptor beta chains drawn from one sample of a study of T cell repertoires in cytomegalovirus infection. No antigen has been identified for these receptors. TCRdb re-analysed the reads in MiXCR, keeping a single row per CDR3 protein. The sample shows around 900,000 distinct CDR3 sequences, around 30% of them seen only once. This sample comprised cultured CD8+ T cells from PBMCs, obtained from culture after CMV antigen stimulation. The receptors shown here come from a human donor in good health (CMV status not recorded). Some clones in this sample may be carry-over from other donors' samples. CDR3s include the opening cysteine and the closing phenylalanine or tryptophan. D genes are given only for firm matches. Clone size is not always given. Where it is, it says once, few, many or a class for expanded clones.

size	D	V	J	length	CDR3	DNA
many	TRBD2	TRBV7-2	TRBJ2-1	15	CASSSSGAPYNEQFF	TGTGCCAGCAGCTCTAGCGGGGCTCCCTACAATGAGCAGTTCTTC
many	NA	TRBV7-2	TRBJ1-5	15	CASSLETIRNQPQHF	TGTGCCAGCAGCTTAGAGACGATACGCAATCAGCCCCAGCATTTT
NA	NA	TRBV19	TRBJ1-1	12	CASSIWQTEAFF	TGTGCCAGTAGTATCTGGCAGACTGAAGCTTTCTTT
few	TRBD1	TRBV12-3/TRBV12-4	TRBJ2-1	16	CASSPPGQGVYDEQFF	TGTGCCAGCAGTCCCCCGGGACAGGGGGTTTACGATGAGCAGTTCTTC
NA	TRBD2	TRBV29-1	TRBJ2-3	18	CSVESRALAGGSTDTQYF	TGCAGCGTTGAGTCTCGGGCCCTAGCGGGGGGTAGCACAGATACGCAGTATTTT
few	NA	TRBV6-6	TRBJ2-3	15	CASSLQVPGTDTQYF	TGTGCCAGCAGTTTACAGGTCCCCGGCACAGATACGCAGTATTTT
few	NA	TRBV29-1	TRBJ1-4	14	CSALSFLRGEKLFF	TGCAGCGCTCTCTCCTTCCTTAGGGGTGAAAAACTGTTTTTT
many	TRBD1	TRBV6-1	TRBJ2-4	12	CASTDRDDIQYF	TGTGCCAGCACAGACAGGGACGACATTCAGTACTTC
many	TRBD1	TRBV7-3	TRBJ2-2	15	CASSLGQGANGELFF	TGTGCCAGCAGCTTAGGGCAGGGGGCGAACGGGGAGCTGTTTTTT
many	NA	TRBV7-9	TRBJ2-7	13	CASSFASSYEQYF	TGTGCCAGCAGCTTCGCTTCCTCCTACGAGCAGTACTTC
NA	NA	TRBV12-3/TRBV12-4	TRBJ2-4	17	CASSFTPPELAKNIQYF	TGTGCCAGCAGTTTTACCCCACCGGAGCTCGCCAAAAACATTCAGTACTTC
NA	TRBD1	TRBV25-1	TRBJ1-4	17	CASSAPGTGYFDEKLFF	TGTGCCAGCAGTGCCCCCGGGACAGGGTATTTTGATGAAAAACTGTTTTTT
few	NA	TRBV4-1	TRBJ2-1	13	CASSHGLYNEQFF	TGCGCCAGCAGCCACGGACTCTATAATGAGCAGTTCTTC
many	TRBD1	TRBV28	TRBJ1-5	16	CASSPFGTGLNQPQHF	TGTGCCAGCAGTCCTTTTGGGACAGGCCTGAATCAGCCCCAGCATTTT
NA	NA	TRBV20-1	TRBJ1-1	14	CSARSTGSKTEAFF	TGCAGTGCTAGAAGTACAGGGTCGAAGACTGAAGCTTTCTTT
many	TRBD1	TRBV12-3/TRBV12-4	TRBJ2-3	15	CASSQGTGKTDTQYF	TGTGCCAGCAGTCAAGGGACAGGGAAGACAGATACGCAGTATTTT
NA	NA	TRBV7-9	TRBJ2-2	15	CASSLVAGSTGELFF	TGTGCCAGCAGCTTAGTCGCAGGGTCCACCGGGGAGCTGTTTTTT
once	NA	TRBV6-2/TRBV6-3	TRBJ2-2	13	CASFGTAVGELFF	TGTGCCAGCTTCGGGACGGCGGTCGGGGAGCTGTTTTTT
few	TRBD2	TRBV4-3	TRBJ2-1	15	CASSQLGSGGIEQFF	TGCGCCAGCAGCCAATTGGGTAGCGGGGGCATTGAGCAGTTCTTC
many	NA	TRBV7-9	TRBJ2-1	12	CASSLLANEQFF	TGTGCCAGCAGCTTACTAGCCAATGAGCAGTTCTTC
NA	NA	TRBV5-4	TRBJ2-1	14	CASRDLGSYNEQFF	TGTGCCAGCAGGGACTTGGGTTCCTACAATGAGCAGTTCTTC
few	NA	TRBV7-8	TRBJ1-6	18	CASSLETGLSSYNSPLHF	TGTGCCAGCAGCTTAGAAACAGGCCTTTCCTCCTATAATTCACCCCTCCACTTT
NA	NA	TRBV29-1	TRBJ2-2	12	CSGLANTGELFF	TGCAGCGGACTAGCGAACACCGGGGAGCTGTTTTTT
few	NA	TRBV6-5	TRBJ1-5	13	CASSSNVNQPQHF	TGTGCCAGCAGTTCTAACGTTAATCAGCCCCAGCATTTT
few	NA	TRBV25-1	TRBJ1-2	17	CASSGGLREARGYGYTF	TGTGCCAGCAGTGGGGGCCTAAGAGAGGCGCGAGGCTATGGCTACACCTTC
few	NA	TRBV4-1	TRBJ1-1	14	CASSQQGLNTEAFF	TGCGCCAGCAGCCAACAGGGGCTGAACACTGAAGCTTTCTTT
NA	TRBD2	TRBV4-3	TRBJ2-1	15	CASSQGSSGGNEQFF	TGCGCCAGCAGCCAAGGGTCTAGCGGGGGGAATGAGCAGTTCTTC
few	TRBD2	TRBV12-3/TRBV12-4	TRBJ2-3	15	CASSRLAGGSDTQYF	TGTGCCAGCAGCCGCTTAGCGGGGGGCTCGGATACGCAGTATTTT
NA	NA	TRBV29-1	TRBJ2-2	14	CSVLGQWNTGELFF	TGCAGCGTTCTAGGACAGTGGAACACCGGGGAGCTGTTTTTT
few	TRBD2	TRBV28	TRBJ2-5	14	CASTLGLGRETQYF	TGTGCCAGCACGCTGGGACTAGGTCGAGAGACCCAGTACTTC
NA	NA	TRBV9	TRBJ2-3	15	CASSVAGTLTDTQYF	TGTGCCAGCAGCGTAGCTGGGACACTCACAGATACGCAGTATTTT
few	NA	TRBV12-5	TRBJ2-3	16	CASGLHLIRGTDTQYF	TGTGCTAGTGGTCTCCATCTTATTAGGGGCACAGATACGCAGTATTTT
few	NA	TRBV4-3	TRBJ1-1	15	CASSQTRSENTEAFF	TGCGCCAGCAGCCAAACGAGGTCCGAGAACACTGAAGCTTTCTTT
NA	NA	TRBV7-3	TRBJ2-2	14	CASSLYGDTGELFF	TGTGCCAGCAGCTTATATGGGGACACCGGGGAGCTGTTTTTT
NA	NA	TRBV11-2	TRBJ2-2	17	CVSSLGRGSVRSGELFF	TGTGTCAGCAGCTTAGGGCGGGGCTCGGTTAGGTCCGGGGAGCTGTTTTTT
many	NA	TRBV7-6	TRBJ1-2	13	CASRDPADRGYTF	TGTGCCAGCAGGGATCCGGCAGATCGGGGCTACACCTTC
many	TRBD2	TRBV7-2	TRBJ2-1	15	CASSLSGGAFNEQFF	TGTGCCAGCAGCCTTAGCGGGGGGGCGTTCAATGAGCAGTTCTTC
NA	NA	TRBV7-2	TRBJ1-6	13	CASTSRGNSPLHF	TGTGCCAGCACCTCTAGGGGGAATTCACCCCTCCACTTT
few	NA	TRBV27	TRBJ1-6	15	CASTFSPGIGSPLHF	TGTGCCAGCACTTTTAGTCCGGGGATAGGTTCACCCCTCCACTTT
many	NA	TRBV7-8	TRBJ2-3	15	CASSLFSTTRDTQYF	TGTGCCAGCAGCTTATTCTCTACAACGAGGGATACGCAGTATTTT
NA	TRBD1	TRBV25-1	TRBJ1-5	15	CASSPQGGINQPQHF	TGTGCCAGCAGTCCACAGGGGGGGATTAATCAGCCCCAGCATTTT
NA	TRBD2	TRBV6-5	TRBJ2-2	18	CASSYSNSRGDRTGELFF	TGTGCCAGCAGTTACTCGAACTCGCGGGGGGATAGGACCGGGGAGCTGTTTTTT
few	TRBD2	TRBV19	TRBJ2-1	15	CASSIYSGGGNEQFF	TGTGCCAGTAGTATCTACAGCGGGGGGGGGAATGAGCAGTTCTTC